This is a list of T cell receptor beta chains from one sample in a study of T-cell reconstitution after alpha-beta-depleted transplantation in children. A single record per CDR3 protein comes from TCRdb applying MiXCR to the PCR reads. Counted here are about 58,000 distinct CDR3 sequences, approximately 43% occurring once; the ten biggest clones make up roughly 98%. Sequencing used PBMCs, mostly from graft donor cells, obtained 360 days after TCRalphabeta/CD19-depleted stem cell transplant. These receptors were obtained from a male patient younger than 18 who had a stem cell transplant for acute lymphoblastic leukemia, so the T cells may come from the graft donor. Each CDR3 is given with its conserved first and last residue. A D gene is named only where the DNA matches it firmly. The size entry is marked missing in some rows and otherwise reads once, few, many or a size class.

.,TRBJ1-1,few,11,TRBV20-1,TGCAGTGCTTACAGGAACACTGAAGCTTTCTTT,CSAYRNTEAFF
TRBD1,TRBJ2-7,.,14,TRBV6-1,TGTGCCAGCAGCCTTATAGGACAGGCCTACGAGCAGTACTTC,CASSLIGQAYEQYF
.,TRBJ2-2,few,14,TRBV6-5,TGTGCCAGCAGTTACCGACCCGAGGGGTGGGAGCTGTTTTTT,CASSYRPEGWELFF
.,TRBJ1-2,.,16,TRBV12-3/TRBV12-4,TGTGCCAGCAGTTCCGGGCCTGGTGAGGGTAACTATGGCTACACCTTC,CASSSGPGEGNYGYTF
.,TRBJ2-7,.,12,TRBV20-1,TGCAGTGCTCAGCCGACTAGCTACGAGCAGTACTTC,CSAQPTSYEQYF
.,TRBJ2-7,.,16,TRBV5-1,TGCGCCAGCAGCTCCCCCCCCGGGACAAAGAACTACGAGCAGTACTTC,CASSSPPGTKNYEQYF
.,TRBJ1-4,.,16,TRBV18,TGTGCCAGCTCACCAGAGATACAAGCAACTAATGAAAAACTGTTTTTT,CASSPEIQATNEKLFF
.,TRBJ1-2,.,13,TRBV20-1,TGCAGTGCTAGAGATGGGGGGAACTATGGCTACACCTTC,CSARDGGNYGYTF
TRBD2,TRBJ2-7,.,12,TRBV6-5,TGTGCCACCCGGGAGGCCTCCTACGAGCAGTACTTC,CATREASYEQYF
.,TRBJ2-2,.,12,TRBV4-3,TGCGCCAGCAGCCAAGGAGTATCGGAGCTGTTTTTT,CASSQGVSELFF
.,TRBJ1-4,.,14,TRBV18,TGTGCCAGCTCAAGGTGGACAGATAATGAAAAACTGTTTTTT,CASSRWTDNEKLFF
.,TRBJ2-7,.,15,TRBV7-4,TGTGCCAGCAGCCTCTCCGGGACGGGGACCTACGAGCAGTACTTC,CASSLSGTGTYEQYF
.,TRBJ2-3,.,16,TRBV5-4,TGTGCCAGCAGCTCGAGGGTCCTACCTAACACAGATACGCAGTATTTT,CASSSRVLPNTDTQYF
.,TRBJ2-3,few,12,TRBV9,TGTGCCAGCAGCGTAGGGAGAGATACGCAGTATTTT,CASSVGRDTQYF
TRBD1,TRBJ1-2,few,15,TRBV5-6,TGTGCCAGCAGGCAACGGACAGGACTCGGCTATGGCTACACCTTC,CASRQRTGLGYGYTF
TRBD1,TRBJ1-1,.,12,TRBV29-1,TGCAGCACTCCGGGACAGGGGGCTGAAGCTTTCTTT,CSTPGQGAEAFF
.,TRBJ2-7,.,13,TRBV5-1,TGCGCCAGCAGCTTGGCCGACGCGTTCGAGCAGTACTTC,CASSLADAFEQYF
.,TRBJ1-6,few,12,TRBV7-2,TGTGCCAGCAGCTCAACACTGTTTCGCCTCCACTTT,CASSSTLFRLHF
.,TRBJ1-5,few,13,TRBV20-1,TGCAGTGCTCTCCGACAGGGCAATCAGCCCCAGCATTTT,CSALRQGNQPQHF
.,TRBJ2-1,.,17,TRBV3-1,TGTGCCACCAGCCAAGAAATAGCCCACTATTTCTCCAATGAGCAGTTCTTC,CATSQEIAHYFSNEQFF
TRBD1,TRBJ1-1,.,16,TRBV5-1,TGCGCCAGCAGCTTGGGACAGGGGGCAAAGGGCACTGAAGCTTTCTTT,CASSLGQGAKGTEAFF
.,TRBJ2-5,.,14,TRBV24-1,TGTGCCACCAGTGATTTATACCAGGAAGAGACCCAGTACTTC,CATSDLYQEETQYF
.,TRBJ2-5,.,14,TRBV5-1,TGCGCCAGCAGCTTAGGGGTCACTCAAGAGACCCAGTACTTC,CASSLGVTQETQYF
.,TRBJ2-3,.,15,TRBV7-8,TGTGCCAGCACTTCTTCCTACGGGAATACAGATACGCAGTATTTT,CASTSSYGNTDTQYF
.,TRBJ1-6,.,14,TRBV5-1,TGCGCCAGCAGCTTGGCGCAGGGAGAATCACCCCTCCACTTT,CASSLAQGESPLHF
.,TRBJ2-1,few,13,TRBV28,TGTGCCAGCAGTTCCCCCAGGGTTAATGAGCAGTTCTTC,CASSSPRVNEQFF
TRBD2,TRBJ2-1,.,15,TRBV5-1,TGCGCCAGCAGCTCGACTAGCGGGGACTACAATGAGCAGTTCTTC,CASSSTSGDYNEQFF
TRBD1,TRBJ2-2,.,17,TRBV5-1,TGCGCCAGCAGCGTGGTACCGGGACAGGGGAACACCGGGGAGCTGTTTTTT,CASSVVPGQGNTGELFF
.,TRBJ2-7,.,14,TRBV9,TGTGCCAGCAGCGTAGAAAGGACCCCGTACGAGCAGTACTTC,CASSVERTPYEQYF
.,TRBJ2-4,.,16,TRBV5-1,TGCGCCAGCAGCTTGGACATCGGGGGACTGATAAACATTCAGTACTTC,CASSLDIGGLINIQYF
TRBD2,TRBJ2-7,once,15,TRBV7-9,TGTGCCAGCAGCTTAGTGCCGGGAGGGCCCTACGAGCAGTACTTC,CASSLVPGGPYEQYF
.,TRBJ2-3,.,15,TRBV29-1,TGCAGCGTTGAAGACAGGGGTGGTCCGACAGATACGCAGTATTTT,CSVEDRGGPTDTQYF
.,TRBJ1-1,few,14,TRBV5-1,TGCGCCAGCAGCTTTCAGGGTAGGGGGACTGAAGCTTTCTTT,CASSFQGRGTEAFF
.,TRBJ2-2,many,16,TRBV10-1,TGCGCCAGCGGGAAGGATAGTCTCGGAAACACCGGGGAGCTGTTTTTT,CASGKDSLGNTGELFF
.,TRBJ2-7,.,15,TRBV27,TGTGCCAGCAGTTTAGGTCTGCAGGGCACCTACGAGCAGTACTTC,CASSLGLQGTYEQYF
.,TRBJ2-3,.,17,TRBV6-2/TRBV6-3,TGTGCCAGCGAGAAAGACCCAAGGGATCCTGGCGCAGATACGCAGTATTTT,CASEKDPRDPGADTQYF
.,TRBJ1-1,few,16,TRBV12-3/TRBV12-4,TGTGCCAGCAGACACCCCCAGGGCGGGAAGGCCACTGAAGCTTTCTTT,CASRHPQGGKATEAFF
TRBD1,TRBJ2-7,.,13,TRBV6-5,TGTGCCAGCAGTTCTCGACAGGGACGGGAGCAGTACTTC,CASSSRQGREQYF
.,TRBJ2-5,.,16,TRBV6-2/TRBV6-3,TGTGCCAGCAGTTACTCCCTGGCGGGGGCTAAAGAGACCCAGTACTTC,CASSYSLAGAKETQYF
TRBD1,TRBJ2-5,few,14,TRBV20-1,TGCAGTGCTAGACCCCAGACAGGGGGAGAGACCCAGTACTTC,CSARPQTGGETQYF
TRBD2,TRBJ2-3,.,18,TRBV2,TGTGCCATCACAGTTAGACTAGCGGGAGGGCCTGTCGCAGATACGCAGTATTTT,CAITVRLAGGPVADTQYF
.,TRBJ2-3,many,18,TRBV21-1,TGTGCCAGCAGCAAACCTCCAGCGGCCACTGGGGCCACAGATACGCAGTATTTT,CASSKPPAATGATDTQYF
.,TRBJ2-7,.,15,TRBV9,TGTGCCAGCAGCGTAGAGGCTAGTAGCTACTACGAGCAGTACTTC,CASSVEASSYYEQYF
.,TRBJ2-3,few,17,TRBV21-1,TGTGCCAGCAGCGAAACCGAGGGAGACCCTAGCACAGATACGCAGTATTTT,CASSETEGDPSTDTQYF
.,TRBJ1-2,few,16,TRBV6-1,TGTGCCAGCAGGGCGGGACCGCCCGGCTTGAGCGGTGGCTACACCTTC,CASRAGPPGLSGGYTF
TRBD2,TRBJ2-3,few,16,TRBV10-3,TGTGCCATCATGGGGGACCCGGGGGAGGGGACAGATACGCAGTATTTT,CAIMGDPGEGTDTQYF
.,TRBJ1-1,.,13,TRBV6-2/TRBV6-3,TGTGCCAGCGAGATAGGGTGGGACACTGAAGCTTTCTTT,CASEIGWDTEAFF